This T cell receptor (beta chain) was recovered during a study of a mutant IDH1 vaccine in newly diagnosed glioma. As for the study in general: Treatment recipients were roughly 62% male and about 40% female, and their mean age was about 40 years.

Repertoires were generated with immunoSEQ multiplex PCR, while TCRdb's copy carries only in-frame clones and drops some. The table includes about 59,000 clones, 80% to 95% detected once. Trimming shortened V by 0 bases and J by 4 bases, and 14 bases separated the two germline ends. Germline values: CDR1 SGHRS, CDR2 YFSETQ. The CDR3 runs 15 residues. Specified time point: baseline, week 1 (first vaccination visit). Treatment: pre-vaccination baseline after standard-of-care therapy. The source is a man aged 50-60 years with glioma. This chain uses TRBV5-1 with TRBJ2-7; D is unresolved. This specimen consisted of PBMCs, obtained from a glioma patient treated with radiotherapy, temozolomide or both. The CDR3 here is CASSLEAGEHYEQYF. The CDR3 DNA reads TGCGCCAGCAGCTTGGAAGCTGGGGAACATTACGAGCAGTACTTC.